This is a list of T cell receptor beta chains from one sample in a study of blood T cell repertoires in COVID-19. Using immunoSEQ multiplex PCR, the repertoire was profiled, and TCRdb retains in-frame clones only, with some absent. The sample shows 150,000 to 200,000 clones, approximately 86% of them seen only once. The sequencing sample was made of PBMCs or T cells enriched from blood (not recorded which). The receptors were sampled from a woman aged 60-75 years with acute COVID-19. CDR3s include the opening cysteine and the closing phenylalanine or tryptophan. Fields, in order: J gene, V gene, clone size, D gene, CDR3 protein, CDR3 DNA. The D gene is left open where the match is weak. A clone size is listed for some rows: how often the clone was seen (once, few, many), or a class if it is expanded.

j_gene: TRBJ1-5
v_gene: TRBV19
abundance: -
d_gene: TRBD1
CDR3aa: CASSSTGVGSNQPQHF
CDR3nt: TGTGCCAGTAGTAGTACAGGGGTTGGCAGCAATCAGCCCCAGCATTTT

j_gene: TRBJ1-5
v_gene: TRBV2
abundance: once
d_gene: -
CDR3aa: CASRPQPGNQPQHF
CDR3nt: TGTGCCAGCAGGCCCCAACCCGGGAATCAGCCCCAGCATTTT

j_gene: TRBJ2-7
v_gene: TRBV7-8
abundance: once
d_gene: TRBD2
CDR3aa: CASSLYLLAGGSRSYEQYF
CDR3nt: TGTGCCAGCAGCTTATATTTACTAGCGGGAGGGAGCCGCTCCTACGAGCAGTACTTC

j_gene: TRBJ1-2
v_gene: TRBV4-2
abundance: -
d_gene: TRBD1
CDR3aa: CASSQEGHRGPGYTF
CDR3nt: TGTGCCAGCAGCCAAGAGGGACACAGGGGACCTGGCTACACCTTC

j_gene: TRBJ1-5
v_gene: TRBV24-1
abundance: -
d_gene: -
CDR3aa: CATSDSVLGNQPQHF
CDR3nt: TGTGCCACCAGTGATTCGGTCTTGGGCAATCAGCCCCAGCATTTT

j_gene: TRBJ2-5
v_gene: TRBV9
abundance: -
d_gene: TRBD2
CDR3aa: CASSVGNGRLETQYF
CDR3nt: TGTGCCAGCAGCGTAGGTAACGGGAGGTTGGAGACCCAGTACTTC

j_gene: TRBJ1-2
v_gene: TRBV21-1
abundance: -
d_gene: -
CDR3aa: CASSTGTGVSNYGYTF
CDR3nt: TGTGCCAGCAGCACCGGGACAGGGGTCTCTAACTATGGCTACACCTTC

j_gene: TRBJ2-3
v_gene: TRBV15
abundance: -
d_gene: TRBD2
CDR3aa: CATSRDRSGTLADTQYF
CDR3nt: TGTGCCACCAGCAGAGATCGTAGCGGGACGCTAGCAGATACGCAGTATTTT

j_gene: TRBJ2-3
v_gene: TRBV11-3
abundance: few
d_gene: TRBD2
CDR3aa: CASSLRLAGSTDTQYF
CDR3nt: TGTGCCAGCAGCCTCCGACTAGCGGGGAGCACAGATACGCAGTATTTT

j_gene: TRBJ2-3
v_gene: TRBV5-6
abundance: -
d_gene: TRBD2
CDR3aa: CASSLTSGGAGTDTQYF
CDR3nt: TGTGCCAGCAGCTTGACTAGCGGGGGGGCTGGCACAGATACGCAGTATTTT

j_gene: TRBJ2-3
v_gene: TRBV5-4
abundance: -
d_gene: TRBD1
CDR3aa: CASSSGGQGSTDTQYF
CDR3nt: TGTGCCAGCAGCTCGGGGGGACAGGGAAGCACAGATACGCAGTATTTT

j_gene: TRBJ1-5
v_gene: TRBV6-2/TRBV6-3
abundance: -
d_gene: -
CDR3aa: CASSSGGQPQHF
CDR3nt: TGTGCCAGCAGTTCCGGAGGTCAGCCCCAGCATTTT

j_gene: TRBJ1-2
v_gene: TRBV4-3
abundance: -
d_gene: -
CDR3aa: CASTVIRGSNYGYTF
CDR3nt: TGCGCCAGCACCGTTATCCGGGGGAGCAACTATGGCTACACCTTC

j_gene: TRBJ1-1
v_gene: TRBV30
abundance: -
d_gene: TRBD1
CDR3aa: CAWTAGGF
CDR3nt: TGTGCCTGGACGGCAGGGGGTTTT

j_gene: TRBJ2-1
v_gene: TRBV28
abundance: few
d_gene: TRBD2
CDR3aa: CASSPSGTSGYNEQFF
CDR3nt: TGTGCCAGCAGTCCTTCCGGGACTAGCGGATACAATGAGCAGTTCTTC

j_gene: TRBJ1-5
v_gene: TRBV5-8
abundance: -
d_gene: -
CDR3aa: CASSFGVAWDQPQHF
CDR3nt: TGTGCCAGCAGCTTCGGGGTCGCGTGGGATCAGCCCCAGCATTTT

j_gene: TRBJ2-2
v_gene: TRBV5-5
abundance: -
d_gene: TRBD1
CDR3aa: CASRAQGTYRGELFF
CDR3nt: TGTGCCAGCAGGGCACAGGGGACCTACAGGGGGGAGCTGTTTTTT

j_gene: TRBJ1-1
v_gene: TRBV7-9
abundance: -
d_gene: -
CDR3aa: CASSPPGMAPNTEAFF
CDR3nt: TGTGCCAGCAGCCCACCGGGTATGGCCCCGAACACTGAAGCTTTCTTT

j_gene: TRBJ2-1
v_gene: TRBV7-2
abundance: -
d_gene: -
CDR3aa: CASSLPPRLSYNEQFF
CDR3nt: TGTGCCAGCAGCTTACCCCCCCGACTGTCCTACAATGAGCAGTTCTTC

j_gene: TRBJ1-5
v_gene: TRBV6-2/TRBV6-3
abundance: few
d_gene: -
CDR3aa: CASSYPGKGNQPQHF
CDR3nt: TGTGCCAGCAGTTACCCGGGGAAGGGCAATCAGCCCCAGCATTTT

j_gene: TRBJ2-7
v_gene: TRBV4-3
abundance: -
d_gene: TRBD2
CDR3aa: CASSQEVAGNSYEQYF
CDR3nt: TGCGCCAGCAGCCAAGAAGTAGCGGGTAACTCCTACGAGCAGTACTTC

j_gene: TRBJ1-5
v_gene: TRBV19
abundance: once
d_gene: -
CDR3aa: CASRSTGSNQPQHF
CDR3nt: TGTGCCAGTAGAAGTACAGGAAGCAATCAGCCCCAGCATTTT

j_gene: TRBJ2-2
v_gene: TRBV11-2
abundance: -
d_gene: -
CDR3aa: CASSSTLRGNTGELFF
CDR3nt: TGTGCCAGCAGCTCTACCCTACGGGGTAACACCGGGGAGCTGTTTTTT

j_gene: TRBJ1-2
v_gene: TRBV7-2
abundance: -
d_gene: TRBD1
CDR3aa: CASSIPGQGYGYTF
CDR3nt: TGTGCCAGCAGTATTCCGGGACAGGGATATGGCTACACCTTC

j_gene: TRBJ2-7
v_gene: TRBV27
abundance: -
d_gene: -
CDR3aa: CASRERRDLGEQYF
CDR3nt: TGTGCCAGCAGGGAGAGGCGGGATCTAGGAGAGCAGTACTTC

j_gene: TRBJ1-1
v_gene: TRBV6-4
abundance: -
d_gene: -
CDR3aa: CASSDSGANTEAFF
CDR3nt: TGTGCCAGCAGTGATTCAGGGGCGAACACTGAAGCTTTCTTT

j_gene: TRBJ1-3
v_gene: TRBV24-1
abundance: -
d_gene: -
CDR3aa: CATSPGSSGNTIYF
CDR3nt: TGTGCCACCAGTCCGGGGTCCTCTGGAAACACCATATATTTT

j_gene: TRBJ1-2
v_gene: TRBV29-1
abundance: -
d_gene: TRBD1
CDR3aa: CSAEDRPNYGYTF
CDR3nt: TGCAGCGCGGAGGACAGGCCGAACTATGGCTACACCTTC

j_gene: TRBJ2-3
v_gene: TRBV7-2
abundance: -
d_gene: TRBD1
CDR3aa: CASSLVGQGVDTQYF
CDR3nt: TGTGCCAGCAGCTTAGTGGGACAGGGGGTGGATACGCAGTATTTT

j_gene: TRBJ1-1
v_gene: TRBV9
abundance: -
d_gene: -
CDR3aa: CASGRGDDRAFF
CDR3nt: TGTGCCAGCGGACGGGGGGACGATCGGGCTTTCTTT

j_gene: TRBJ2-3
v_gene: TRBV24-1
abundance: -
d_gene: TRBD1
CDR3aa: CATSDIGQGGTQYF
CDR3nt: TGTGCCACCAGTGACATCGGACAGGGCGGTACGCAGTATTTT

j_gene: TRBJ1-2
v_gene: TRBV5-1
abundance: once
d_gene: -
CDR3aa: CASSFKTDIYGYTF
CDR3nt: TGCGCCAGCAGCTTTAAGACAGATATCTATGGCTACACCTTC

j_gene: TRBJ1-4
v_gene: TRBV25-1
abundance: -
d_gene: TRBD1
CDR3aa: CASSDWTGVGKLFF
CDR3nt: TGTGCCAGCAGTGATTGGACAGGGGTAGGAAAACTGTTTTTT

j_gene: TRBJ2-5
v_gene: TRBV10-3
abundance: -
d_gene: TRBD2
CDR3aa: CAISERLGLAETQYF
CDR3nt: TGTGCCATCAGTGAGCGCCTCGGACTAGCGGAGACCCAGTACTTC

j_gene: TRBJ1-4
v_gene: TRBV5-5
abundance: -
d_gene: TRBD1
CDR3aa: CASSSPGQVSEKLFF
CDR3nt: TGTGCCAGCAGCTCCCCGGGACAGGTCTCGGAAAAACTGTTTTTT

j_gene: TRBJ1-4
v_gene: TRBV3-1/TRBV3-2
abundance: -
d_gene: -
CDR3aa: CASSQTGATNEKLFF
CDR3nt: TGTGCCAGCAGCCAGACAGGCGCAACTAATGAAAAACTGTTTTTT

j_gene: TRBJ2-5
v_gene: TRBV19
abundance: -
d_gene: TRBD2
CDR3aa: CASSPLAGGGEETQYF
CDR3nt: TGTGCCAGTAGTCCCCTGGCGGGAGGGGGGGAAGAGACCCAGTACTTC

j_gene: TRBJ2-3
v_gene: TRBV9
abundance: once
d_gene: -
CDR3aa: CASSARDFTDTQYF
CDR3nt: TGTGCCAGCAGCGCGCGGGATTTCACAGATACGCAGTATTTT

j_gene: TRBJ2-4
v_gene: TRBV27
abundance: -
d_gene: TRBD1
CDR3aa: CASSSRQGLRAKNIQYF
CDR3nt: TGTGCCAGCAGTTCGAGACAGGGGTTGAGGGCCAAAAACATTCAGTACTTC

j_gene: TRBJ2-3
v_gene: TRBV11-2
abundance: -
d_gene: TRBD1
CDR3aa: CASSPTGGTDTQYF
CDR3nt: TGTGCCAGCAGCCCGACAGGGGGCACAGATACGCAGTATTTT

j_gene: TRBJ2-1
v_gene: TRBV12-3/TRBV12-4
abundance: -
d_gene: -
CDR3aa: CASSPGVYEFF
CDR3nt: TGTGCCAGCAGTCCCGGGGTCTACGAGTTCTTC

j_gene: TRBJ1-2
v_gene: TRBV15
abundance: -
d_gene: -
CDR3aa: CATSRDRVGGYTF
CDR3nt: TGTGCCACCAGCAGAGACAGGGTGGGAGGCTACACCTTC

j_gene: TRBJ2-3
v_gene: TRBV9
abundance: -
d_gene: -
CDR3aa: CASSVATVPETQYF
CDR3nt: TGTGCCAGCAGCGTAGCCACCGTACCGGAGACGCAGTATTTT

j_gene: TRBJ2-1
v_gene: TRBV10-2
abundance: -
d_gene: TRBD1
CDR3aa: CASSDPRDRGLNEQFF
CDR3nt: TGCGCCAGCAGTGACCCCCGGGACAGGGGGCTTAATGAGCAGTTCTTC

j_gene: TRBJ2-5
v_gene: TRBV4-3
abundance: -
d_gene: TRBD1
CDR3aa: CASSQRGQGIRETQYF
CDR3nt: TGCGCCAGCAGCCAGAGGGGACAGGGGATCCGAGAGACCCAGTACTTC

j_gene: TRBJ1-1
v_gene: TRBV28
abundance: -
d_gene: -
CDR3aa: CASSSLVLNTEAFF
CDR3nt: TGTGCCAGCAGTTCGTTAGTTTTGAACACTGAAGCTTTCTTT

j_gene: TRBJ1-5
v_gene: TRBV28
abundance: -
d_gene: TRBD1
CDR3aa: CASSFKGAGAF
CDR3nt: TGTGCCAGCAGTTTCAAGGGGGCAGGGGCTTTT

j_gene: TRBJ2-1
v_gene: TRBV9
abundance: many
d_gene: TRBD2
CDR3aa: CASSVDPTSGVLSYNEQFF
CDR3nt: TGTGCCAGCAGCGTAGACCCCACTAGCGGGGTCCTCTCCTACAATGAGCAGTTCTTC

j_gene: TRBJ2-2
v_gene: TRBV7-2
abundance: -
d_gene: -
CDR3aa: CASSLQGIGELFF
CDR3nt: TGTGCCAGCAGCTTACAGGGTATCGGGGAGCTGTTTTTT

j_gene: TRBJ1-2
v_gene: TRBV18
abundance: -
d_gene: -
CDR3aa: CASSPGAGNYGYTF
CDR3nt: TGTGCCAGCTCACCAGGGGCAGGAAACTATGGCTACACCTTC

j_gene: TRBJ1-2
v_gene: TRBV29-1
abundance: -
d_gene: TRBD1
CDR3aa: CSVRQTGARYGYTF
CDR3nt: TGCAGCGTACGACAGACAGGGGCGCGGTATGGCTACACCTTC

j_gene: TRBJ1-2
v_gene: TRBV9
abundance: -
d_gene: -
CDR3aa: CASSVGQSVYGYTF
CDR3nt: TGTGCCAGCAGCGTAGGACAGAGTGTCTATGGCTACACCTTC

j_gene: TRBJ2-5
v_gene: TRBV5-1
abundance: once
d_gene: TRBD1
CDR3aa: CASSSTGQTFQETQYF
CDR3nt: TGCGCCAGCAGCTCGACGGGACAGACATTTCAAGAGACCCAGTACTTC

j_gene: TRBJ2-2
v_gene: TRBV7-2
abundance: -
d_gene: -
CDR3aa: CASTIRGTGELFF
CDR3nt: TGTGCCAGCACCATTAGGGGGACCGGGGAGCTGTTTTTT

j_gene: TRBJ1-1
v_gene: TRBV10-1
abundance: -
d_gene: TRBD1
CDR3aa: CASSGGQDYVGAFF
CDR3nt: TGCGCCAGCAGTGGAGGACAGGACTACGTGGGAGCTTTCTTT

j_gene: TRBJ2-1
v_gene: TRBV11-2
abundance: -
d_gene: TRBD2
CDR3aa: CASSFSRTSGYYNEQFF
CDR3nt: TGTGCCAGCAGCTTCTCCCGGACTAGCGGCTACTACAATGAGCAGTTCTTC

j_gene: TRBJ2-7
v_gene: TRBV3-1/TRBV3-2
abundance: -
d_gene: -
CDR3aa: CASSPPDSFPAYEQYF
CDR3nt: TGTGCCAGCAGCCCCCCCGACAGCTTCCCTGCCTACGAGCAGTACTTC

j_gene: TRBJ2-2
v_gene: TRBV11-3
abundance: -
d_gene: -
CDR3aa: CASSRARQLNTGELFF
CDR3nt: TGTGCCAGCAGCCGAGCCAGACAACTGAACACCGGGGAGCTGTTTTTT